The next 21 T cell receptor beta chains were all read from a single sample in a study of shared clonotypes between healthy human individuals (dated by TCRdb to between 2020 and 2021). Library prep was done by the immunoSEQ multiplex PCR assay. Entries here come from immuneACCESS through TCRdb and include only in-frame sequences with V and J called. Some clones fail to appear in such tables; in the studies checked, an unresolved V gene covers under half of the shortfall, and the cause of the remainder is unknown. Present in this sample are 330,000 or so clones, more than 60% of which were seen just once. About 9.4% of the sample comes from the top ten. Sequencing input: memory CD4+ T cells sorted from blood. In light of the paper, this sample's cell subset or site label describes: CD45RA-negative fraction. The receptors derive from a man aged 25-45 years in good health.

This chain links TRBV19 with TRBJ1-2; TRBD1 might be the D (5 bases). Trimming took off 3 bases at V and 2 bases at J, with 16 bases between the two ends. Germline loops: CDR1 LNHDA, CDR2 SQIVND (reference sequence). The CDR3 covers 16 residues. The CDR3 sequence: CASSITGTAKNYGYTF. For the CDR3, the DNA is TGTGCCAGTAGTATCACCGGGACGGCGAAGAACTATGGCTACACCTTC.

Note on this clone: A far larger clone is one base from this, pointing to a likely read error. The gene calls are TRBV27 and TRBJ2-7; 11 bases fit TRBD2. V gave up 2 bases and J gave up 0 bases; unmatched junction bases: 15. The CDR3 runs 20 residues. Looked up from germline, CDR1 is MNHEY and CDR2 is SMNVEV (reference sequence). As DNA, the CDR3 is TGTGCCAGCAGTTTACGGGGGGCGGGTAGCGGGAGGGCCTCCTCCTACGAGCAGTACTTC. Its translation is CASSLRGAGSGRASSYEQYF.

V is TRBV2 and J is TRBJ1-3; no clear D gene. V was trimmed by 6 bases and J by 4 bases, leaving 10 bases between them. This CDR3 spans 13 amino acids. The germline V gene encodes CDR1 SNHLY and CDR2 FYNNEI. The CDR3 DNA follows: TGTGCCAGCAGCGCTAGTCTGGGAAACACCATATATTTT. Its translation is CASSASLGNTIYF.

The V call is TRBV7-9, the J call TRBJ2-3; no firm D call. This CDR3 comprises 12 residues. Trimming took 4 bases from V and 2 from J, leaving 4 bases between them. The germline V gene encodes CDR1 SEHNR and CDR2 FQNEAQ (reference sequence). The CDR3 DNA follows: TGTGCCAGCAGCTACCCCACAGATACGCAGTATTTT. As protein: CASSYPTDTQYF.

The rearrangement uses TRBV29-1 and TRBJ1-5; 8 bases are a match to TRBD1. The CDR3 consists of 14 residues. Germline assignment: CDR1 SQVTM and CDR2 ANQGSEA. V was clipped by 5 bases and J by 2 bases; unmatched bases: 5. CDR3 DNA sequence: TGCAGCGTTAGGACAGGGAGCGGCAATCAGCCCCAGCATTTT. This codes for CSVRTGSGNQPQHF.

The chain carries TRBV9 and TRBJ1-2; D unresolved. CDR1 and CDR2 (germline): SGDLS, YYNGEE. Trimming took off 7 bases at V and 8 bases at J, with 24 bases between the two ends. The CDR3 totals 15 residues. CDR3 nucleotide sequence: TGTGCCAGCGGAAATGGGGTGCAATCTAGGTCGGGCTACACCTTC. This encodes CASGNGVQSRSGYTF.

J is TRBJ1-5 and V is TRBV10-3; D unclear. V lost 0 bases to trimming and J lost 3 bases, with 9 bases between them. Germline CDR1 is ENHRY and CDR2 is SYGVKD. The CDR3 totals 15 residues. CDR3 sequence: CAISESSASNQPQHF. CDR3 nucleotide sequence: TGTGCCATCAGTGAGTCTAGTGCATCCAATCAGCCCCAGCATTTT.

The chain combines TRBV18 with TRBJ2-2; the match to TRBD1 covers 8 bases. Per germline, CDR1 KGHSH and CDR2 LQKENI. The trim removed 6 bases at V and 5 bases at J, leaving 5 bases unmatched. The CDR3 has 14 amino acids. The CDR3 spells CASSDRGWTGELFF. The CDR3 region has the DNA TGTGCCAGCTCCGACAGGGGATGGACCGGGGAGCTGTTTTTT.

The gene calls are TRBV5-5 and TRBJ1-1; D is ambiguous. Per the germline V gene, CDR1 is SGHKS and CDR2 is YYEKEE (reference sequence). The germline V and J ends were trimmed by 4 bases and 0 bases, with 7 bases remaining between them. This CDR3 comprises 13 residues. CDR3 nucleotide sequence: TGTGCCAGCAGCCCCGAGGTGAACACTGAAGCTTTCTTT. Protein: CASSPEVNTEAFF.

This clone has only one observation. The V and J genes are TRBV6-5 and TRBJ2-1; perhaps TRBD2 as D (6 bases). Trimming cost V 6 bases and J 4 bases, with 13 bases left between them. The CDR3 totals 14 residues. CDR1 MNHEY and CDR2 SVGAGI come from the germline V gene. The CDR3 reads CASRPGLTYNEQFF. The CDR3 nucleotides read TGTGCCAGCAGGCCGGGACTCACTTACAATGAGCAGTTCTTC.

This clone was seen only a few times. The CDR3 reads CASSMALTATGNTQYF. CDR3 bases: TGTGCCAGTAGTATGGCCCTGACAGCCACCGGGAATACGCAGTATTTT. This chain connects TRBV19 to TRBJ2-3; D tentatively fits TRBD1 or TRBD2 (5 bases each). Germline V gene data show CDR1 as LNHDA and CDR2 as SQIVND (reference sequence). V was cut by 3 bases and J by 7 bases, with 20 bases left in between. The CDR3 spans 16 residues.

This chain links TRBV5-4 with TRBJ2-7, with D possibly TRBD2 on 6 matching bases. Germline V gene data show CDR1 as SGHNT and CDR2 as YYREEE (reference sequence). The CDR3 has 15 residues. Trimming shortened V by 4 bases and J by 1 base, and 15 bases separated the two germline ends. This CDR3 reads CASSPGGTKSYEQYF. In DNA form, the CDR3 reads TGTGCCAGCAGCCCAGGCGGGACGAAATCCTACGAGCAGTACTTC.

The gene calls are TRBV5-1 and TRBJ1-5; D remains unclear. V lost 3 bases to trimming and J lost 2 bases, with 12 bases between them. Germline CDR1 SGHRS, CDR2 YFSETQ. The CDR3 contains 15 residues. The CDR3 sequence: CASSYTGLGNQPQHF. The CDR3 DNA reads TGCGCCAGCAGCTACACCGGGTTGGGCAATCAGCCCCAGCATTTT.

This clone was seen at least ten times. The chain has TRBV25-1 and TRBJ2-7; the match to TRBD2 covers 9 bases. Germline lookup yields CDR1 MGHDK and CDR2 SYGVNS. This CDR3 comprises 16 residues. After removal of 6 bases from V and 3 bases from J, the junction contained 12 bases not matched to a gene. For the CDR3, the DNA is TGTGCCAGCAGGGCGGGAGGGCCTCCATCGTTCTACGAGCAGTACTTC. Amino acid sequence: CASRAGGPPSFYEQYF.

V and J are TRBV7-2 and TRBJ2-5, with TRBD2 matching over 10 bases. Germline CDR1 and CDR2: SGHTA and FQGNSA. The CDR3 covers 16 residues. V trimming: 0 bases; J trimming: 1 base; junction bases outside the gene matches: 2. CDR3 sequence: CASSLAAGGRQETQYF. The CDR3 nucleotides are TGTGCCAGCAGCTTAGCAGCGGGAGGGCGCCAAGAGACCCAGTACTTC.

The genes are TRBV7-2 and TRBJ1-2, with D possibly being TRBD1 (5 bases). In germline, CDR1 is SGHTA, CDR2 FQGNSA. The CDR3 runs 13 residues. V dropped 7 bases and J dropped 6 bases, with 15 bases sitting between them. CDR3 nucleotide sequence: TGTGCCAGCAATTGGCAGGGCAAGAATGGCTACACCTTC. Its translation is CASNWQGKNGYTF.

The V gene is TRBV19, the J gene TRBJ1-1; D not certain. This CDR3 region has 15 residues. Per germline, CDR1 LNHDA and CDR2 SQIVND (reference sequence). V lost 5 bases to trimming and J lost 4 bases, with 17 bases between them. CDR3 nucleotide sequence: TGTGCCAGTAGTCACTCGAGGATGGGGTCCACTGAAGCTTTCTTT. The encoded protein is CASSHSRMGSTEAFF.

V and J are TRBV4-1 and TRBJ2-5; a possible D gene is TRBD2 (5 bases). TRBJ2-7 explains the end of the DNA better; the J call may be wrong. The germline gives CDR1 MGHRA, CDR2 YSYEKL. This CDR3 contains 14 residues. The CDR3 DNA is TGCGCCAGCCGGAAGGAGCTAGCCTCCTACGAGCAGTACTTC. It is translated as CASRKELASYEQYF.

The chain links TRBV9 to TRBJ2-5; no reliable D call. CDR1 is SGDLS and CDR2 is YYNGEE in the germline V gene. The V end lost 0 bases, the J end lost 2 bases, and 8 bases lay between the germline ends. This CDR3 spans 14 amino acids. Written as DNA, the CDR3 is TGTGCCAGCAGCGTAGGGATGCAGCAAGAGACCCAGTACTTC. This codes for CASSVGMQQETQYF.

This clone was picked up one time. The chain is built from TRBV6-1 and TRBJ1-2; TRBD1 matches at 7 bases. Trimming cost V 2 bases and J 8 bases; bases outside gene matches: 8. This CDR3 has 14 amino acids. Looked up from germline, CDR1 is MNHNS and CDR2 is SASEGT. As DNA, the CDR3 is TGTGCCAGCAGTGAAATTGGACGGACAGGAGGCTACACCTTC. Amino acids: CASSEIGRTGGYTF.

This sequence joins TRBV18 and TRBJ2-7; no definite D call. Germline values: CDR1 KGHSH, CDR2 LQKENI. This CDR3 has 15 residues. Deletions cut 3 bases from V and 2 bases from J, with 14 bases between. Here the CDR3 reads CASSPPTGQAYEQYF. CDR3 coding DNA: TGTGCCAGCTCACCCCCAACCGGGCAGGCCTACGAGCAGTACTTC.